This note documents a single T cell receptor (beta chain) sequence. The source of the sample is a study of T cells in localized non-small cell lung cancer. Trimming took 8 bases from V and 7 from J, leaving 17 bases between them. Germline-derived CDR1 and CDR2 are MNHEY and SMNVEV (reference sequence). This CDR3 contains 14 residues. Assay used: immunoSEQ multiplex PCR; TCRdb lists only in-frame clones, some missing. This sample has about 12,000 clones, with around 80% found just once. The clonotype was recovered from a male donor at least 60 years old with stage I lung adenocarcinoma. This sequence joins TRBV27 and TRBJ2-2, with D unresolved. The source material was peripheral blood, sampled before any cancer treatment. CDR3 sequence (DNA): TGTGCCAGCTCTCTCTCACCAAGTTTCGGGGAGCTGTTTTTT. It codes for CASSLSPSFGELFF.